The 9 T cell receptor beta chains below all came from one sample that was sequenced in a study of blood T cell repertoires in COVID-19. This table comes from immunoSEQ multiplex PCR, and its TCRdb copy is limited to in-frame clones, with some not included. The sample contains approximately 230,000 clones, roughly 88% of which appear only once. The source material was peripheral blood. The receptors were gathered from a woman aged 25 to 39 with COVID-19, enrolled during active disease.

The genes are TRBV21-1 and TRBJ2-7; the table names TRBD1, a call not compared with the DNA. TRBV21-1 is deemed a pseudogene. CDR3 size: 16 residues. This CDR3 reads CASSTEDRKISYEQYV. The CDR3, as DNA: TGTGCCAGCAGCACCGAGGACAGGAAAATTTCCTACGAGCAGTACGTC.

V gene TRBV4-3 combines with J gene TRBJ1-1; TRBD1 matches 11 bases. The germline V gene has CDR1 LGHNA and CDR2 YSLEER. There are 20 residues in the CDR3. The trim removed 0 bases at V and 3 bases at J, leaving 15 bases unmatched. The CDR3: CASSQDPPPTGQGADTEAFF. CDR3 nucleotide sequence: TGCGCCAGCAGCCAAGATCCCCCCCCCACCGGACAGGGGGCCGACACTGAAGCTTTCTTT.

CDR3 in DNA: TGCGCCAGCAGCACCGGACAGGGGCCCACCTACGAGCAGTACTTC. Translated, it gives CASSTGQGPTYEQYF. This chain uses TRBV5-1 with TRBJ2-7, with 9 bases lining up with TRBD1. The CDR3 has 15 amino acids. V trimming: 4 bases; J trimming: 2 bases; junction bases outside the gene matches: 7. Germline V lookup: CDR1 SGHRS, CDR2 YFSETQ.

This clone was detected once. This sequence joins TRBV19 and TRBJ2-3; D call uncertain. V was pared by 3 bases and J by 5 bases, with 9 bases between. This CDR3 has 13 residues. Germline lookup yields CDR1 LNHDA and CDR2 SQIVND (reference sequence). CDR3 residues: CASSISRVDTQYF. CDR3 nucleotides: TGTGCCAGTAGTATTAGCCGGGTAGATACGCAGTATTTT.

V and J are TRBV28 and TRBJ1-2; no firm D call. V was pared by 5 bases and J by 0 bases, with 7 bases between. Germline CDR1 and CDR2: MDHEN and SYDVKM. The CDR3 is made up of 13 amino acids. CDR3 nucleotide sequence: TGTGCCAGCAGTCCAACAGCTAACTATGGCTACACCTTC. This codes for CASSPTANYGYTF.

The J gene is TRBJ2-1, the V gene TRBV10-3, with 11 bases matching TRBD1. The trim removed 6 bases at V and 5 bases at J, leaving 6 bases unmatched. Germline V CDR1 and CDR2: ENHRY, SYGVKD. The CDR3 length is 15 residues. The CDR3 nucleotides are TGTGCCATCAGGCCGGGACAGGGGGACCACAATGAGCAGTTCTTC. Translating it yields CAIRPGQGDHNEQFF.

This clone occurred once. V usage is TRBV15 and J usage is TRBJ2-5; possible D gene TRBD2, 6 bases. CDR1 is LNHNV, CDR2 YYDKDF, per germline (reference sequence). CDR3 length: 17 amino acids. V was cut by 4 bases and J by 4 bases, with 22 bases left in between. In DNA form, the CDR3 reads TGTGCCACCAGCATACCTTTGCGACTGGGGGGAAGAGAGACCCAGTACTTC. Protein: CATSIPLRLGGRETQYF.

The sample holds one count of this clone. The chain recombines TRBV18 with TRBJ2-1, with TRBD2 matching over 11 bases. Germline V gives CDR1 KGHSH, CDR2 LQKENI. The CDR3 consists of 17 residues. Trimming cost V 0 bases and J 7 bases; bases outside gene matches: 8. CDR3: CASSPPGSGRAGNEQFF. The CDR3 DNA is TGTGCCAGCTCACCACCGGGTAGCGGGAGGGCCGGTAATGAGCAGTTCTTC.

The chain joins TRBV27 to TRBJ1-5, with 9 positions matching TRBD1. CDR1 is MNHEY, CDR2 SMNVEV, per germline (reference sequence). Unmatched junction bases numbered 4, after V lost 4 bases and J lost 9 bases. The CDR3 extends over 13 amino acids. CDR3 nucleotides: TGTGCCAGCAGTTGGGACAGGGTTGGGCCCCAGCATTTT. Translated: CASSWDRVGPQHF.